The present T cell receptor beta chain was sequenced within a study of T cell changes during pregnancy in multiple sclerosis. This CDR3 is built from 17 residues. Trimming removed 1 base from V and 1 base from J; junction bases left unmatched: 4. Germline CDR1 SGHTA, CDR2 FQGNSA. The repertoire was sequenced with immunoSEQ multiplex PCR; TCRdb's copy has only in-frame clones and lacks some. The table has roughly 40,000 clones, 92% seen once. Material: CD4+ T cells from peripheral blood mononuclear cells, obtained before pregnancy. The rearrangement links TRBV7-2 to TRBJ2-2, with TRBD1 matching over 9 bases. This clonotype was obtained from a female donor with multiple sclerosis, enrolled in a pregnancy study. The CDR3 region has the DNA TGTGCCAGCAGCTTAGTGGGGGACAGGGTGAACACCGGGGAGCTGTTTTTT. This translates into CASSLVGDRVNTGELFF.